The 10 T cell receptor beta chains reported below all come from one sample, sequenced in a study of T cells in Graves' hyperthyroidism and ophthalmopathy. The TCR beta CDR3 regions underwent amplification using RNA transcripts as the source. The study used the HTBI primer set for a first-round RT-PCR of the TCR CDR3. Each CDR3 protein gets one entry after TCRdb re-called the multiplex PCR reads with MiXCR. The sample shows some 370,000 distinct CDR3 sequences, 17% of them seen only once. The sample was blood. The receptors shown here come from a woman aged 25-40 years with Graves' hyperthyroidism that later progressed to Graves' ophthalmopathy.

This clonotype was detected only a few times. As DNA, the CDR3 is TGTGCCAGCAGCTTCCGGGACGGAAAAGAGACCCAGTACTTC. Its translation is CASSFRDGKETQYF. The chain uses TRBV7-6 and TRBJ2-5; D is perhaps TRBD1 or TRBD2 (5 bases each). This CDR3 is built from 14 residues. The germline V gene has CDR1 SGHVS and CDR2 FNYEAQ. Trimming took off 3 bases at V and 3 bases at J, with 11 bases between the two ends.

J is TRBJ1-3 and V is TRBV28, with TRBD1 matching over 7 bases. Germline V gene data show CDR1 as MDHEN and CDR2 as SYDVKM. V lost 6 bases, J lost 2 bases, and 10 bases stayed unmatched. The CDR3 has 16 amino acids. The CDR3 DNA follows: TGTGCCAGCAGCGCCCCAACAGGGGTTCCTGGAAACACCATATATTTT. This gives the protein CASSAPTGVPGNTIYF.

This clonotype showed up just a few times. The chain employs TRBV10-2 and TRBJ2-7; 9 bases line up with TRBD1. Unmatched junction bases numbered 4, after V lost 1 base and J lost 3 bases. Looked up from germline, CDR1 is WSHSY and CDR2 is SAAADI. The CDR3 sequence is 15 residues long. The CDR3 DNA follows: TGCGCCAGCAGTGAGTTGGTGACAGGGGGCTACGAGCAGTACTTC. Translating it yields CASSELVTGGYEQYF.

This clonotype was counted a few times. CDR3 loop: CASSESSPVSLYNEQFF. The CDR3 DNA is TGCGCCAGCAGTGAGTCGAGTCCGGTTTCCCTCTACAATGAGCAGTTCTTC. This chain uses TRBV10-2 with TRBJ2-1; D is uncertain. With 0 bases removed from V and 3 bases from J, the gap between germline ends came to 15 bases. The CDR3 contains 17 residues. Germline V gives CDR1 WSHSY, CDR2 SAAADI.

The genes are TRBV11-2 and TRBJ2-1; D not resolved. CDR3 length equals 14 residues. Germline assignment: CDR1 SGHAT and CDR2 FQNNGV. V was cut by 5 bases and J by 9 bases, with 17 bases left in between. The CDR3 sequence is CASSQMRTTIEQFF. The CDR3 region has the DNA TGTGCCAGCAGCCAGATGCGAACTACGATTGAGCAGTTCTTC. The entire variable domain, with the rest obtained from reference TRBV11-2 and TRBJ2-1, is as follows: EAGVAQSPRYKIIEKRQSVAFWCNPISGHATLYWYQQILGQGPKLLIQFQNNGVVDDSQLPKDRFSAERLKGVDSTLKIQPAKLEDSAVYLCASSQMRTTIEQFFGPGTRLTVL.

The DNA for the CDR3 is TGCAGCGTTGCAATCGGGGGCGCAGGCAGCCAGCCCCAGCATTTT. Amino acid sequence: CSVAIGGAGSQPQHF. V is TRBV29-1 and J is TRBJ1-5; a possible D gene is TRBD1 (6 bases). Germline CDR1 and CDR2: SQVTM and ANQGSEA. This CDR3 spans 15 amino acids. V dropped 4 bases and J dropped 7 bases, with 20 bases sitting between them.

The table lists this clonotype with many counts. This CDR3 reads CAISDLTGSNQPQHF. The CDR3 nucleotides read TGTGCCATCAGTGACTTGACAGGGAGCAATCAGCCCCAGCATTTT. The chain links TRBV10-3 to TRBJ1-5, with 7 bases identical to TRBD1. Germline V gene lookup returns CDR1 ENHRY and CDR2 SYGVKD. V was clipped by 3 bases and J by 1 base; unmatched bases: 3. CDR3 length: 15 amino acids.

This clonotype has ten or more counts. The V gene is TRBV4-1, the J gene TRBJ1-1; TRBD1 might be the D (6 bases). The germline V gene encodes CDR1 MGHRA and CDR2 YSYEKL. V was cut by 4 bases and J by 5 bases, with 14 bases left in between. The CDR3 totals 14 residues. The CDR3 DNA reads as TGCGCCAGCAGCCGAGGGGGAGATAGGACTGAAGCTTTCTTT. The encoded protein is CASSRGGDRTEAFF.

Ten or more counts support this clonotype. J is TRBJ1-5 and V is TRBV12-3 or TRBV12-4; no reliable D call. Trimming removed 1 base at V and 0 bases at J, with 7 bases between. The CDR3 has 15 residues. Written as DNA, the CDR3 is TGTGCCAGCAGTTTAGGACGGAATAGCAATCAGCCCCAGCATTTT. Protein: CASSLGRNSNQPQHF.

Many counts were recorded for this clonotype. This chain joins TRBV20-1 and TRBJ2-1; weak D call: TRBD1 (6 bases). Deletions cut 5 bases from V and 5 bases from J, with 13 bases between. From germline, CDR1 is DFQATT and CDR2 SNEGSKA (reference sequence). The CDR3 has 13 amino acids. The CDR3 DNA reads TGCAGTGCTTCGACAGGAAATGACAATGAGCAGTTCTTC. Its translation: CSASTGNDNEQFF.